This T cell receptor (beta chain) derives from a study of human T cells and chemical hapten exposure. CDR1 is MNHEY and CDR2 is SMNVEV in the germline V gene (reference sequence). V trimming: 2 bases; J trimming: 8 bases; junction bases outside the gene matches: 17. This CDR3 has 18 amino acids. This clonotype occurred a few times. The time point is: patch test 2, 6 weeks after DPC sensitization. The treatment is: therapeutic diphenylcyclopropenone sensitization with weekly scalp DPC. Donors, patients with alopecia ranging from 18 to 70 years old and judged suitable for DPC, provided samples. TCRdb re-called the RACE reads through MiXCR, storing one row per CDR3 protein. In the table there are approximately 75,000 distinct CDR3 sequences, approximately 9% of which are singletons.

Specimen: whole blood, collected in connection with sensitization to the hapten diphenylcyclopropenone (DPC). This TCR was recovered from a woman in her fifties or sixties with alopecia areata. Some clones in this sample may be carry-over from other donors' samples. The rearrangement links TRBV27 to TRBJ2-1, with 8 bases matching TRBD1. The CDR3 region is CASSLLQIQGAGVHEQFF. The CDR3 DNA is TGTGCCAGCAGTTTACTCCAAATTCAGGGGGCAGGAGTCCATGAGCAGTTCTTC.